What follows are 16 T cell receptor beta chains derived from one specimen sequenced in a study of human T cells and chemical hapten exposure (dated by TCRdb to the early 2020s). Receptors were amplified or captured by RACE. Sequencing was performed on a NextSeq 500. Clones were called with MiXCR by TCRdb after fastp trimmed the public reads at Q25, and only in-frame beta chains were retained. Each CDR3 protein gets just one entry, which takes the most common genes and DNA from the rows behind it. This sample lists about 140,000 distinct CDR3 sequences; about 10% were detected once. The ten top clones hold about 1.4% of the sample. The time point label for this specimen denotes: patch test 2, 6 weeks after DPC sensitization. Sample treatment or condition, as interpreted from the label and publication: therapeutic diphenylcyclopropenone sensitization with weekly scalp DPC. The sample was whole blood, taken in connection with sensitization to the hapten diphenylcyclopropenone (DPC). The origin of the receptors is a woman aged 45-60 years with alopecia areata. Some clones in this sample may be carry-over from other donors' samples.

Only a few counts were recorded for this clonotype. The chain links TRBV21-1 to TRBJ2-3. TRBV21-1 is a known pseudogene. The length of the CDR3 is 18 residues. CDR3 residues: CASSKYIPAPTGTDTQYF. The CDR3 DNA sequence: TGTGCCAGCAGCAAATACATTCCAGCACCGACCGGCACAGATACGCAGTATTTT.

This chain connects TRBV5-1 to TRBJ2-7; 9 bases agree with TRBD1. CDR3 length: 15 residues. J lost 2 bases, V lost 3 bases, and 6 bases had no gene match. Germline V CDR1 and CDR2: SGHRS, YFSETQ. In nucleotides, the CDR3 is TGCGCCAGCAGCTCCGGACAGGGGCCCACCTACGAGCAGTACTTC. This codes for CASSSGQGPTYEQYF.

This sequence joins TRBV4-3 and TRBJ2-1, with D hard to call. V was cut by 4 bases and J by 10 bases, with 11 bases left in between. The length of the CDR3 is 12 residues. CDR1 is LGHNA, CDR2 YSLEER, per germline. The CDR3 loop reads CASSPFKWEQFF. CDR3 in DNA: TGCGCCAGCAGCCCTTTTAAGTGGGAGCAGTTCTTC.

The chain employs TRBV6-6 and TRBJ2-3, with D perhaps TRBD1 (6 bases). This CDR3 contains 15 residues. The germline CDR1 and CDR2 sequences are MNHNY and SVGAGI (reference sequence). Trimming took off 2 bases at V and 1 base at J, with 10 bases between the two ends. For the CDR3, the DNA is TGTGCCAGCAGTTACCAGGGGAGTGGCACAGATACGCAGTATTTT. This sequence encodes CASSYQGSGTDTQYF.

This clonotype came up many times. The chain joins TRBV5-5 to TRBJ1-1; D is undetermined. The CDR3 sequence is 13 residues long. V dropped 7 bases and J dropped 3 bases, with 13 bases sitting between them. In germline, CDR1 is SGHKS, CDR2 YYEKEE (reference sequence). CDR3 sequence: CASSKDGYTEAFF. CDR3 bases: TGTGCCAGCTCGAAGGACGGATACACTGAAGCTTTCTTT.

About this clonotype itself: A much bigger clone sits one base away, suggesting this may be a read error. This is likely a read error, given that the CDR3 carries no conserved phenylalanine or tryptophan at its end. The CDR3 bases are TGTGCCAGCAGCTTTTTGGACGAGCAGTACTAC. Its translation: CASSFLDEQYY. The chain links TRBV7-9 to TRBJ2-7, with D hard to call. The CDR3 loop spans 11 amino acids. Germline assignment: CDR1 SEHNR and CDR2 FQNEAQ (reference sequence). Trimming removed 3 bases at V and 5 bases at J, with 5 bases between.

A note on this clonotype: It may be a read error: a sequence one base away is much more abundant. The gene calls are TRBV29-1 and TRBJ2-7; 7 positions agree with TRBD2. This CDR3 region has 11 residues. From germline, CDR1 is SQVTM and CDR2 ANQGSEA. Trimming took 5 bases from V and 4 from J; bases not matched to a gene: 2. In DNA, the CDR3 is TGCAGCGTTCGGGACTATTACGAGCAGTACTTC. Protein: CSVRDYYEQYF.

DNA of the CDR3: TGTGCCAGCAGTGAGGACCCGGGGGAATTTACTGAAGCTTTCTTT. It translates to CASSEDPGEFTEAFF. This sequence joins TRBV6-1 and TRBJ1-1; tentative D call: TRBD1 (5 bases). The CDR3 is made up of 15 amino acids. Trimming pared 3 bases from V and 5 bases from J, leaving 16 bases between. CDR1 is MNHNS and CDR2 is SASEGT in the germline V gene.

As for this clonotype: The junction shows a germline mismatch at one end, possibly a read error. As DNA, the CDR3 is TGTGCCTGCAGTCCCCAGGGAATTAATAACTATGGCTACACCTTC. Its translation is CACSPQGINNYGYTF. The gene calls are TRBV28 and TRBJ1-2; D may be TRBD1 (5 bases). This CDR3 has 15 amino acids. The germline gives CDR1 MDHEN, CDR2 SYDVKM.

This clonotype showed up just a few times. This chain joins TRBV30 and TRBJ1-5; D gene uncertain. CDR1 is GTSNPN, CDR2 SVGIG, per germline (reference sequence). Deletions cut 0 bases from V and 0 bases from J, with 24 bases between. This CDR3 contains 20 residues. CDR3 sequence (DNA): TGTGCCTGGAGTGTACGGTCCATGGGATGGCAGGATTCTAGCAATCAGCCCCAGCATTTT. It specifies CAWSVRSMGWQDSSNQPQHF.

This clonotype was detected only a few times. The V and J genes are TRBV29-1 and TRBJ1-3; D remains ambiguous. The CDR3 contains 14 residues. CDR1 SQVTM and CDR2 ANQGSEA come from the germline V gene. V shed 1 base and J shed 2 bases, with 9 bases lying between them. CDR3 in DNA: TGCAGCGTTGAAGTGAGGGTCCCTGGAAACACCATATATTTT. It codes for CSVEVRVPGNTIYF.

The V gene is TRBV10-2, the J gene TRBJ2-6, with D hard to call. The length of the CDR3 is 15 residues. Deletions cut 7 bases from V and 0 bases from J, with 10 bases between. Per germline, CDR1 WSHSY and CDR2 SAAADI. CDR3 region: CASMDGSSGANVLTF. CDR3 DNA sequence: TGCGCCAGCATGGACGGAAGCTCTGGGGCCAACGTCCTGACTTTC.

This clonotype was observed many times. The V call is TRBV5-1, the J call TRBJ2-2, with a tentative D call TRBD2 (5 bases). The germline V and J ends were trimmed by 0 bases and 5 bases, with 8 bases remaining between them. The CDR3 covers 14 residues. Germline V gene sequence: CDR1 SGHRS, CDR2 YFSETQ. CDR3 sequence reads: CASSLAGSTGELFF. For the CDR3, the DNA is TGCGCCAGCAGCTTGGCGGGGTCGACCGGGGAGCTGTTTTTT. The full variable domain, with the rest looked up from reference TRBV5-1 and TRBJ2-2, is KAGVTQTPRYLIKTRGQQVTLSCSPISGHRSVSWYQQTPGQGLQFLFEYFSETQRNKGNFPGRFSGRQFSNSRSEMNVSTLELGDSALYLCASSLAGSTGELFFGEGSRLTVL.

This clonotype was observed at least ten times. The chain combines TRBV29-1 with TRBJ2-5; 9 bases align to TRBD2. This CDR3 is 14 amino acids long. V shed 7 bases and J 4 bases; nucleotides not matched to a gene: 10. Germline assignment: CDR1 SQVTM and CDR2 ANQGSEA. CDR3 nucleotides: TGCAGCGCCCGCCCGCTAGCGGGATTAGAGACCCAGTACTTC. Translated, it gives CSARPLAGLETQYF.

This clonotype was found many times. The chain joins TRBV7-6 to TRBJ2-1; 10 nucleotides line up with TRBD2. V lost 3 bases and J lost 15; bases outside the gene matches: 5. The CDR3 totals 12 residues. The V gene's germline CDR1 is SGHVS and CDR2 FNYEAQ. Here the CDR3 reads CASSFLAGGLFF. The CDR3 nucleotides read TGTGCCAGCAGCTTCTTAGCGGGAGGCCTGTTCTTC.

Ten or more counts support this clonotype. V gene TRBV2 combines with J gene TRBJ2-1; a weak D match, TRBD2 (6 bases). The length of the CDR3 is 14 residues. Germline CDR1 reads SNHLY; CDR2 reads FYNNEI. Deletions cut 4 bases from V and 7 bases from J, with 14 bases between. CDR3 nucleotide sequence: TGTGCCAGCAGTGCTAGCGCAAAAGGTAATGAGCAGTTCTTC. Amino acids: CASSASAKGNEQFF.